Listed here is a single TCR beta chain. Germline trimming cut 0 bases from V and 2 bases from J; bases unmatched to any gene: 2. Germline CDR1 SGDLS, CDR2 YYNGEE. The CDR3 has 15 residues. Repertoires were generated with immunoSEQ multiplex PCR, while TCRdb's copy carries only in-frame clones and drops some. The repertoire table contains approximately 190,000 clones. This sample is part of a study of control samples from healthy donors and cancer patients. This sequence originates from a woman aged 25 to 39 in good health. This chain connects TRBV9 to TRBJ2-1; 7 nucleotides line up with TRBD1. The sample was blood. CDR3 region: CASSVEGTAYNEQFF. The CDR3 region has the DNA TGTGCCAGCAGCGTAGAGGGGACAGCCTACAATGAGCAGTTCTTC.